Each of the 10 T cell receptor beta chains below was sequenced from the same sample in a study of shared clonotypes between healthy human individuals. Data came from immunoSEQ multiplex PCR; TCRdb stores just in-frame clones and leaves some out. This repertoire shows about 460,000 clones, 60% to 80% found once; its top ten account for 12%. Material for sequencing was PBMCs. These receptors were obtained from a middle-aged woman in good health. Some clones in this sample may be carry-over from other donors' samples.

The CDR3 protein is CASSLVGYEQYF. CDR3 bases: TGCGCCAGCAGCTTGGTAGGGTACGAGCAGTACTTC. V and J are TRBV5-1 and TRBJ2-5, with D uncertain. The J call may be faulty, since TRBJ2-7 better matches the DNA end. Germline CDR1 reads SGHRS; CDR2 reads YFSETQ. CDR3 length equals 12 residues.

The genes are TRBV13 and TRBJ2-7, with 9 nucleotides matching TRBD2. The ends lost 0 bases at V and 5 bases at J; junction bases unmatched: 5. The germline V gene encodes CDR1 PRHDT and CDR2 FYEKMQ (reference sequence). The CDR3 extends over 15 amino acids. The CDR3 protein is CASSLGGVAGDEQYF. CDR3 sequence (DNA): TGTGCCAGCAGCTTAGGCGGGGTAGCGGGAGACGAGCAGTACTTC.

This clone has only a few counts. The chain couples TRBV4-2 to TRBJ2-7; 7 bases agree with TRBD2. After removal of 5 bases from V and 6 bases from J, the junction contained 10 bases not matched to a gene. CDR3 size: 14 residues. Germline values: CDR1 LGHNA, CDR2 YNFKEQ. The CDR3 DNA reads as TGTGCCAGCAGCTGGCCGGGACTATCTCCCGAGCAGTACTTC. This sequence encodes CASSWPGLSPEQYF.

The gene calls are TRBV18 and TRBJ2-1, with 10 bases that match TRBD1. The CDR3 is 15 residues long. Trimming took 4 bases from V and 4 from J; bases not matched to a gene: 4. Germline V gene lookup returns CDR1 KGHSH and CDR2 LQKENI. The CDR3 DNA reads as TGTGCCAGCTCACGACAGGGGGCCCCGTACAATGAGCAGTTCTTC. Translating gives CASSRQGAPYNEQFF.

In DNA form, the CDR3 reads TGCGCCAGCAGCCCCACTAGCGGGAGAAAAGACGGGGAGCTGTTTTTT. It is translated as CASSPTSGRKDGELFF. This rearrangement joins TRBV4-3 to TRBJ2-2, with 11 bases that match TRBD2. Germline assignment: CDR1 LGHNA and CDR2 YSLEER. Trimming at V came to 4 bases and at J to 7 bases, leaving 8 bases not matched to a gene. There are 16 residues in the CDR3.

The gene calls are TRBV2 and TRBJ1-2; tentative D call: TRBD1 (6 bases). The germline CDR1 and CDR2 sequences are SNHLY and FYNNEI. Deletions cut 1 base from V and 4 bases from J, with 10 bases between. The CDR3 has 14 residues. DNA of the CDR3: TGTGCCAGCAGTGAAGGGCAGGGGTTCTATGGCTACACCTTC. Translating it yields CASSEGQGFYGYTF.

This clone appeared a few times. The genes are TRBV10-2 and TRBJ2-1; tentatively, D is TRBD2 (6 bases). This CDR3 has 14 amino acids. Trimming took 2 bases from V and 2 from J, leaving 7 bases between them. The germline CDR1 and CDR2 sequences are WSHSY and SAAADI. CDR3: CASSEAGTYNEQFF. DNA of the CDR3: TGCGCCAGCAGTGAGGCGGGAACCTACAATGAGCAGTTCTTC.

Comments on this clone: Compared with germline, one end of the junction differs, possibly owing to a read error. This rearrangement joins TRBV29-1 to TRBJ2-3; 9 bases are shared with TRBD2. CDR3 length: 14 amino acids. CDR1 is SQVTM, CDR2 ANQGSEA, per germline. The CDR3 protein is CSVGEGTSRDTQYF. For the CDR3, the DNA is TGCAGCGTTGGGGAGGGGACTAGCAGAGATACGCAGTATTTT.

Note on this clone: This may stem from a read error, because a much larger clone lies one nucleotide away. Other DNA sequences of this sample code for an identical CDR3. This sequence joins TRBV28 and TRBJ1-4; no clear D gene. V was clipped by 2 bases and J by 6 bases, with 1 base between them. The CDR3 covers 11 residues. Germline CDR1 MDHEN, CDR2 SYDVKM. The CDR3 here is CASSLDEKLFF. The CDR3 DNA sequence: TGTGCCAGCAGTTTAGATGAAAAACTGTTTTTT. The whole variable domain, remainder taken from reference TRBV28 and TRBJ1-4, is DVKVTQSSRYLVKRTGEKVFLECVQDMDHENMFWYRQDPGLGLRLIYFSYDVKMKEKGDIPEGYSVSREKKERFSLILESASTNQTSMYLCASSLDEKLFFGSGTQLSVL.

The sample holds a few counts of this clone. This sequence joins TRBV18 and TRBJ1-2; D perhaps matches TRBD1 (6 bases). Trimming left V 5 bases short and J 10 bases short, with 14 bases between. The CDR3 totals 12 residues. Germline V gene lookup returns CDR1 KGHSH and CDR2 LQKENI. Written as DNA, the CDR3 is TGTGCCAGCTCAACAGGGTTAGATGCCTACACCTTC. It encodes CASSTGLDAYTF.